The 18 T cell receptor beta chains presented below share a single source sample, sequenced in a study of blood T cell repertoires in COVID-19 (dated by TCRdb to 2018 to 2020). The library was generated by the immunoSEQ multiplex PCR assay. TCRdb carries this immuneACCESS record with in-frame sequences only. Its versions omit some clonotypes, under half of them owing to an unresolved V gene in the studies checked, with the rest unexplained. For this sample there are about 200,000 clones; about 90% appear just once. The ten top clones hold 0.7% to 0.85% of the sample. Sequenced input: peripheral blood. The source is a man aged 60-69 years with COVID-19, enrolled during active disease.

This chain links TRBV5-1 with TRBJ1-2; D not resolved. V lost 0 bases to trimming and J lost 0 bases, with 6 bases between them. Per germline, CDR1 SGHRS and CDR2 YFSETQ. The CDR3 is made up of 14 amino acids. CDR3: CASSLEFTNYGYTF. CDR3 bases: TGCGCCAGCAGCTTGGAATTTACTAACTATGGCTACACCTTC.

The CDR3 DNA follows: TGTGCCTGGAGTGACAGGGGCTTCTCCTACGAGCAGTACTTC. It specifies CAWSDRGFSYEQYF. The chain has TRBV30 and TRBJ2-7; 7 nucleotides align to TRBD1. Germline V lookup: CDR1 GTSNPN, CDR2 SVGIG (reference sequence). The V and J ends lost 1 base and 0 bases, in that order; junction bases with no gene match: 3. This CDR3 comprises 14 residues.

The V and J genes are TRBV6-2 or TRBV6-3 and TRBJ2-5; D is possibly TRBD1 (6 bases). The CDR3 is 17 amino acids. From germline, CDR1 is MNHEY and CDR2 SVGEGT. V gave up 0 bases and J gave up 5 bases, with 19 bases separating them. CDR3 in amino acids: CASSYSGNRADKETQYF. The CDR3, as DNA: TGTGCCAGCAGTTACTCGGGAAACAGGGCCGATAAGGAGACCCAGTACTTC.

This rearrangement joins TRBV12-5 to TRBJ2-3; 10 nucleotides match TRBD2. There are 13 residues in the CDR3. Trimming cost V 5 bases and J 6 bases; bases outside gene matches: 2. Germline assignment: CDR1 LGHNT and CDR2 FRNRAP. The CDR3 protein is CASGLAGADTQYF. For the CDR3, the DNA is TGTGCTAGTGGTCTAGCGGGAGCTGATACGCAGTATTTT.

This chain uses TRBV7-3 with TRBJ2-3; a possible D gene is TRBD1 (6 bases). The CDR3 is 15 amino acids. Trimming pared 0 bases from V and 1 base from J, leaving 8 bases between. Germline V gene lookup returns CDR1 SGHTA and CDR2 FQGTGA. CDR3 bases: TGTGCCAGCAGCTTAACTCGGACAGGCACAGATACGCAGTATTTT. Translation: CASSLTRTGTDTQYF.

The chain links TRBV11-2 to TRBJ2-1; 8 nucleotides match TRBD1. The CDR3 runs to 16 residues. Germline loops: CDR1 SGHAT, CDR2 FQNNGV. Trimming at V came to 1 base and at J to 6 bases, leaving 8 bases not matched to a gene. The CDR3 here is CASSLGAGGATNEQFF. The CDR3 DNA sequence: TGTGCCAGCAGCTTAGGGGCAGGGGGCGCCACCAATGAGCAGTTCTTC.

The chain carries TRBV12-3 or TRBV12-4 and TRBJ1-1; D unresolved. This CDR3 spans 13 amino acids. The V end was cut by 0 bases, the J end by 11 bases, with 13 bases between. CDR3 residues: CASSLAVQNNAFF. As DNA, the CDR3 is TGTGCCAGCAGTTTAGCGGTTCAGAACAACGCTTTCTTT.

This chain links TRBV19 with TRBJ1-5; D is ambiguous. Germline V gives CDR1 LNHDA, CDR2 SQIVND (reference sequence). The length of the CDR3 is 15 residues. V was clipped by 3 bases and J by 8 bases, with 17 bases between them. CDR3: CASSIIRQDGEPQHF. The CDR3 DNA follows: TGTGCCAGTAGTATTATTAGGCAGGACGGGGAGCCCCAGCATTTT.

The rearrangement joins TRBV19 to TRBJ2-7; 7 bases line up with TRBD2. The CDR3 runs to 15 residues. The J segment lost 7 bases and the V segment lost 3 bases, leaving 12 bases of the junction unmatched. Germline lookup yields CDR1 LNHDA and CDR2 SQIVND (reference sequence). The DNA of the CDR3 is TGTGCCAGTAGTATCACTAGCGCAACTACTGGGGAGCAGTACTTC. It specifies CASSITSATTGEQYF.

Notes on this clone: Other DNA sequences in this specimen translate into the identical CDR3. The chain is built from TRBV9 and TRBJ1-3; 9 positions agree with TRBD1. V lost 2 bases, J lost 1 base, and 4 bases stayed unmatched. CDR1 and CDR2 (germline): SGDLS, YYNGEE. CDR3 length: 16 amino acids. For the CDR3, the DNA is TGTGCCAGCAGCGTCACGGGACAGGGATCTGGAAACACCATATATTTT. Its translation: CASSVTGQGSGNTIYF.

This clone appeared once. The chain couples TRBV5-1 to TRBJ1-2; D not resolved. This CDR3 has 14 amino acids. The V gene lost 4 bases and the J gene lost 3 bases, with 13 bases spanning the gap. CDR1 is SGHRS, CDR2 YFSETQ, per germline. DNA for the CDR3: TGCGCCAGCAGCCACCTCGGCCGGGACTATGGCTACACCTTC. Protein: CASSHLGRDYGYTF.

The V gene is TRBV29-1, the J gene TRBJ1-1; tentatively, D is TRBD1 (5 bases). There are 15 residues in the CDR3. The germline V and J ends were trimmed by 7 bases and 0 bases, with 18 bases remaining between them. Per the germline V gene, CDR1 is SQVTM and CDR2 is ANQGSEA. The CDR3 DNA reads TGCAGCGCCTTCGACGAGGCGGGACTGAACACTGAAGCTTTCTTT. Translated, it gives CSAFDEAGLNTEAFF.

This clone was counted only a few times. CDR3 in DNA: TGTGCCAGCAGCGTGCATACAGGGGGAGGCGGTGGCTACACCTTC. It yields the protein CASSVHTGGGGGYTF. The chain recombines TRBV9 with TRBJ1-2; 8 bases fit TRBD1. Germline V lookup: CDR1 SGDLS, CDR2 YYNGEE. This CDR3 contains 15 residues. V trimming: 2 bases; J trimming: 7 bases; junction bases outside the gene matches: 10.

The V call is TRBV6-2 or TRBV6-3, the J call TRBJ2-2, with 16 bases identical to TRBD2. Germline V lookup: CDR1 MNHEY, CDR2 SVGEGT. The CDR3 covers 17 residues. The junction had 6 bases not matched to a gene; V was cut back by 5 bases and J by 6 bases. The CDR3 is CASSNAGLAGGSGELFF. In nucleotides, the CDR3 is TGTGCCAGCAGTAACGCGGGACTAGCGGGAGGGTCCGGGGAGCTGTTTTTT.

The V call is TRBV19, the J call TRBJ1-2; the match to TRBD1 covers 10 bases. After removal of 4 bases from V and 4 bases from J, the junction contained 6 bases not matched to a gene. The CDR3 runs to 15 residues. CDR1 and CDR2 (germline): LNHDA, SQIVND (reference sequence). CDR3 nucleotide sequence: TGTGCCAGTAGTACCGAGGGACAGGGGCGCTATGGCTACACCTTC. This codes for CASSTEGQGRYGYTF.

The rearrangement links TRBV5-1 to TRBJ2-7, with 10 nucleotides matching TRBD2. The CDR3 totals 16 residues. V dropped 0 bases and J dropped 6; count of bases not matched to a gene: 9. CDR1 is SGHRS, CDR2 YFSETQ, per germline. CDR3: CASSLEWLAGEGEQYF. DNA for the CDR3: TGCGCCAGCAGCTTGGAATGGCTAGCGGGAGAAGGCGAGCAGTACTTC.

The chain joins TRBV6-5 to TRBJ1-2, with D possibly being TRBD1 (5 bases). Trimming cost V 4 bases and J 7 bases, with 16 bases left between them. CDR3 size: 14 residues. CDR1 is MNHEY, CDR2 SVGAGI, per germline. The CDR3 DNA reads TGTGCCAGCAGTTGGCAGGGCGGATTAAGTGGCTACACCTTC. Amino acids: CASSWQGGLSGYTF.

V and J are TRBV29-1 and TRBJ1-4; D ambiguous. The germline gives CDR1 SQVTM, CDR2 ANQGSEA. The CDR3 has 11 residues. Trimming stripped 4 bases from V and 7 bases from J, with 7 bases between. This chain's CDR3 is CSVAIVEKLFF. The CDR3 nucleotides are TGCAGCGTTGCTATTGTTGAAAAACTGTTTTTT.